These T cell receptor beta chains were read from a single sample in a study of blood T cell repertoires in COVID-19. Only in-frame clones appear in the TCRdb table, and some are missing; sequencing was by immunoSEQ multiplex PCR. The sample consists of over 90,000 clones, under 80% of them appearing once. Material: peripheral blood. The receptors derive from a man aged 70-80 years with COVID-19, enrolled during active disease. Both conserved end residues are part of each CDR3. Fields, in order: clone size, D gene, V gene, J gene, CDR3 DNA, CDR3 protein. A D gene is named only where the DNA matches it firmly. Some rows mark clone size as missing; the rest say once, few, many or name a class of expanded clone.

.	.	TRBV5-1	TRBJ1-1	TGCGCCAGCAGCTCCCCAGGGAGGCTGAACACTGAAGCTTTCTTT	CASSSPGRLNTEAFF
few	TRBD1	TRBV7-9	TRBJ2-7	TGTGCCAGCAGCTCGGACCGCTGGACAGGGGAATCCTACGAGCAGTACTTC	CASSSDRWTGESYEQYF
few	.	TRBV24-1	TRBJ1-2	TGTGCCACCAGTGCCCCCTCTCAGCCACGGGATGGCTACACCTTC	CATSAPSQPRDGYTF
.	.	TRBV5-6	TRBJ2-2	TGTGCCAGCAGCTTGGCCCCGGACAGCAGTGGGGAGCTGTTTTTT	CASSLAPDSSGELFF
.	TRBD1	TRBV7-3	TRBJ2-7	TGTGCCAGCAGTGCGGGGACAGGGTCACACGAGCAGTACTTC	CASSAGTGSHEQYF
.	TRBD2	TRBV28	TRBJ2-1	TGTGCCAGCAGTCCTAGCGGTGGGATATCCTACAATGAGCAGTTCTTC	CASSPSGGISYNEQFF
once	.	TRBV20-1	TRBJ1-2	TGCAGTGCTAGGGACGGAATAGGGGGCACCTTC	CSARDGIGGTF
once	TRBD1	TRBV27	TRBJ2-7	TGTGCCAGCAGTTCTAGATCCGGGACAGGGTCCTACGAGCAGTACTTC	CASSSRSGTGSYEQYF
.	.	TRBV19	TRBJ1-2	TGTGCCAGTAGTACCGGGACTGGGTATGGCTACACCTTC	CASSTGTGYGYTF
many	TRBD1	TRBV6-2/TRBV6-3	TRBJ1-2	TGTGCCAGCAGTACCCTACTCGCCGGGACAGGGGTATCCGGGGACTATGGCTACACCTTC	CASSTLLAGTGVSGDYGYTF
.	TRBD2	TRBV5-1	TRBJ2-4	TGCGCCAGCAGCACCGGGACTAGCGGGACTGACATTCAGTACTTC	CASSTGTSGTDIQYF
few	.	TRBV19	TRBJ1-1	TGTGCCAGTAGTCCCCGCGGCGGTGTCAACACTGAAGCTTTCTTT	CASSPRGGVNTEAFF
once	TRBD2	TRBV9	TRBJ2-1	TGTGCCAGCAGCGCTACACTAGCGGGAGTTAGTGAGCAGTTCTTC	CASSATLAGVSEQFF
.	TRBD1	TRBV19	TRBJ1-1	TGTGCCAGTTTGGACAGGGTATACACTGAAGCTTTCTTT	CASLDRVYTEAFF
.	.	TRBV6-5	TRBJ1-5	TGTGCCAGCAGTTATCAGCCAGGGGATCAGCCCCAGCATTTT	CASSYQPGDQPQHF
.	TRBD2	TRBV7-6	TRBJ2-1	TGTGCCAGCAGCGGACGACTAGCGGGATCGGACAATGAGCAGTTCTTC	CASSGRLAGSDNEQFF
many	.	TRBV25-1	TRBJ1-3	TGTGCCAGCAGTGATAGCTTACTCTCTGGAAACACCATATATTTT	CASSDSLLSGNTIYF
.	.	TRBV5-8	TRBJ1-2	TGTGCCAGCAGGGGGGCTTGGAGATCCAACTATGGCTACACCTTC	CASRGAWRSNYGYTF
.	.	TRBV4-2	TRBJ2-5	TGTGCCAGCAGCCGAGCCCTGACTGGAGAAGAGACCCAGTACTTC	CASSRALTGEETQYF
.	TRBD2	TRBV11-2	TRBJ2-3	TGTGCCAGCAGCCCCGGGACTAGCGGTGCCCCAGATACGCAGTATTTT	CASSPGTSGAPDTQYF
.	.	TRBV7-3	TRBJ2-5	TGTGCCAGCAGCCCCACAGTCTCTGTAGAGACCCAGTACTTC	CASSPTVSVETQYF
many	TRBD1	TRBV28	TRBJ2-7	TGTGCCAGCAGTTCAGGAGAAACAGGGGGGAGCTACGAGCAGTACTTC	CASSSGETGGSYEQYF
.	TRBD2	TRBV6-2/TRBV6-3	TRBJ2-1	TGTGCCAGCAGTTACTCGACTAGCGGGAGGGTTACCAACAATGAGCAGTTCTTC	CASSYSTSGRVTNNEQFF
few	.	TRBV6-6	TRBJ1-1	TGTGCCAGCAGATCCCTAGGTTTGAACACTGAAGCTTTCTTT	CASRSLGLNTEAFF
once	.	TRBV7-9	TRBJ2-1	TGTGCCAGCAGCTTATCCGCAGCGTGGAATGAGCAGTTCTTC	CASSLSAAWNEQFF
.	.	TRBV3-1/TRBV3-2	TRBJ1-2	TGTGCCAGCAGCCAAGACAGGGGCCGCTATGGCTACACCTTC	CASSQDRGRYGYTF
.	TRBD1	TRBV10-3	TRBJ1-2	TGTGCCATCAGTATACAGGGGGCGGCCGGCTACACCTTC	CAISIQGAAGYTF
few	TRBD1	TRBV6-5	TRBJ1-1	TGTGCCACCCAGTTCGGACAGGGGGTTACTGAAGCTTTCTTT	CATQFGQGVTEAFF
.	TRBD2	TRBV7-2	TRBJ2-7	TGTGCCAGCAGCCCAAAGACTAGCGGGAGGGCCGGATTTAGTGAGCAGTACTTC	CASSPKTSGRAGFSEQYF
.	.	TRBV5-4	TRBJ2-5	TGTGCCAGCAGCGCCCCGGGGAAAGAGACCCAGTACTTC	CASSAPGKETQYF
once	.	TRBV24-1	TRBJ1-2	TGTGCCACCAGTGACCCAGGGGAACGGTATGGCTACACCTTC	CATSDPGERYGYTF
.	TRBD2	TRBV7-6	TRBJ2-3	TGTGCCAGCAGGCGGACTAGCGGGAGGGCCGGCACAGATACGCAGTATTTT	CASRRTSGRAGTDTQYF
.	TRBD1	TRBV11-2	TRBJ1-5	TGTGCCAGCAGCGCCCGAGGGGGCCTCAATCAGCCCCAGCATTTT	CASSARGGLNQPQHF
.	TRBD1	TRBV19	TRBJ1-2	TGTGCCAGTAGCACGACCCGGGACAGTCGGGATGGGAGCTACACCTTC	CASSTTRDSRDGSYTF
.	.	TRBV15	TRBJ1-5	TGTGCCACCAGCAGAGATGTCGCAGGCAATCAGCCCCAGCATTTT	CATSRDVAGNQPQHF
.	TRBD2	TRBV5-1	TRBJ2-3	TGCGCCAGCACCATTGGCGGGAGACACACAGATACGCAGTATTTT	CASTIGGRHTDTQYF
once	TRBD1	TRBV5-8	TRBJ1-4	TGTGCCAGCAGGATGAGGGGGCTTGGTGAAAAACTGTTTTTT	CASRMRGLGEKLFF
.	.	TRBV11-1	TRBJ2-1	TGTGCCAGCAGTAACCGGAGGTGGTATAACAATGAGCAGTTCTTC	CASSNRRWYNNEQFF
.	TRBD1	TRBV18	TRBJ2-1	TGTGCCAGCTCACCAGACCGGACAGGGGACTACAATGAGCAGTTCTTC	CASSPDRTGDYNEQFF
.	TRBD1	TRBV27	TRBJ2-5	TGTGCCAGCAGTCTCGGACAGGGCGGGACCCAGTACTTC	CASSLGQGGTQYF
.	.	TRBV5-6	TRBJ2-7	TGTGCCAGCACCACCACAGGGACCTACGAGCAGTACTTC	CASTTTGTYEQYF
.	.	TRBV5-1	TRBJ1-1	TGCGCCAGCAGCTTTCAGGGGTTGATGAACACTGAAGCTTTCTTT	CASSFQGLMNTEAFF
few	TRBD1	TRBV19	TRBJ1-5	TGTGCCAGTAGTATAGGGGGACAGAATCAGCCCCAGCATTTT	CASSIGGQNQPQHF
.	.	TRBV7-6	TRBJ2-2	TGTGCCAGCAGCTTAGAACGACTAGAGAACACCGGGGAGCTGTTTTTT	CASSLERLENTGELFF
.	.	TRBV13	TRBJ2-7	TGTGCCAGCAGCTTAGCGGGTGATCGGTCCTACGAGCAGTACTTC	CASSLAGDRSYEQYF
.	TRBD2	TRBV5-4	TRBJ2-5	TGTGCCAGCAGCCTAGGGACTAGCGGGAGGATCCAAGAGACCCAGTACTTC	CASSLGTSGRIQETQYF
.	TRBD2	TRBV6-8	TRBJ2-7	TGTGCCAGCAGTTACGGGGAGGGAGGCCGATGCTACGAGCAGTACTTC	CASSYGEGGRCYEQYF